Below are 16 T cell receptor beta chains sequenced from a single sample in a study of T cells after yellow fever vaccination. A single record per CDR3 protein comes from TCRdb applying MiXCR to the 5' RACE reads. The data show almost 600,000 distinct CDR3 sequences, 13% seen once. The sample consisted of PBMCs, taken on the day of the yellow fever booster vaccination. The origin of the receptors is a man aged 25-45 years who received the YFV17D yellow fever vaccine.

Here the CDR3 reads CASSEGAGGPYEQYF. Written as DNA, the CDR3 is TGTGCCAGCAGTGAAGGAGCGGGAGGACCTTACGAGCAGTACTTC. The V call is TRBV25-1, the J call TRBJ2-7; 9 nucleotides line up with TRBD2. The CDR3 extends over 15 amino acids. Trimming cost V 2 bases and J 4 bases; bases outside gene matches: 6. The V gene's germline CDR1 is MGHDK and CDR2 SYGVNS.

J is TRBJ2-1 and V is TRBV18, with D unclear. The CDR3 totals 14 residues. The germline V and J ends were trimmed by 4 bases and 1 base, with 8 bases remaining between them. Germline V gene sequence: CDR1 KGHSH, CDR2 LQKENI. This CDR3 reads CASSQLISYNEQFF. CDR3 in DNA: TGTGCCAGCTCACAGCTGATTTCCTACAATGAGCAGTTCTTC.

The gene calls are TRBV6-5 and TRBJ1-1; the D is unclear. The germline V and J ends were trimmed by 5 bases and 13 bases, with 14 bases remaining between them. Germline CDR1 MNHEY, CDR2 SVGAGI. The length of the CDR3 is 11 residues. The CDR3 DNA reads TGTGCCAGCAGTAACCGTGGTGGGGATTTCTTT. Its translation: CASSNRGGDFF.

The chain combines TRBV10-2 with TRBJ2-7; D uncertain. Germline CDR1 WSHSY, CDR2 SAAADI. The CDR3 contains 12 residues. Trimming removed 7 bases at V and 1 base at J, with 8 bases between. The CDR3 region has the DNA TGCGCCAGCACTACAGATTCCTACGAGCAGTACTTC. Its protein product is CASTTDSYEQYF.

This clonotype showed up just a few times. The genes are TRBV19 and TRBJ2-2; 7 nucleotides line up with TRBD2. The trim removed 5 bases at V and 2 bases at J, leaving 8 bases unmatched. The CDR3 extends over 16 amino acids. Germline CDR1 and CDR2: LNHDA and SQIVND (reference sequence). The CDR3 is CASSRASGFNTGELFF. In DNA, the CDR3 is TGTGCCAGTAGTCGGGCTAGCGGATTTAACACCGGGGAGCTGTTTTTT.

The V gene is TRBV20-1, the J gene TRBJ2-7; perhaps D is TRBD1 or TRBD2 (5 bases each). Trimming pared 0 bases from V and 2 bases from J, leaving 8 bases between. The CDR3 is made up of 13 amino acids. Germline V CDR1 and CDR2: DFQATT, SNEGSKA (reference sequence). DNA of the CDR3: TGCAGTGCTAGAGATCAGGGAGCCTACGAGCAGTACTTC. Amino acid sequence: CSARDQGAYEQYF.

This clonotype was seen more than once but under ten times. The CDR3 spells CASSPQGASRGNEQFF. CDR3 nucleotides: TGTGCCAGCAGCCCCCAGGGGGCTAGCAGAGGTAATGAGCAGTTCTTC. The chain carries TRBV7-2 and TRBJ2-1, with 8 bases that match TRBD1. The length of the CDR3 is 16 residues. V was clipped by 5 bases and J by 7 bases; unmatched bases: 13. Germline values: CDR1 SGHTA, CDR2 FQGNSA.

The rearrangement uses TRBV4-3 and TRBJ2-1, with 7 positions matching TRBD2. The CDR3 is 16 amino acids. Germline CDR1 LGHNA, CDR2 YSLEER. V was pared by 1 base and J by 3 bases, with 6 bases of the junction left unmatched. CDR3 in amino acids: CASSQVAGQIYNEQFF. CDR3 nucleotide sequence: TGCGCCAGCAGCCAAGTAGCGGGCCAGATCTACAATGAGCAGTTCTTC.

This clonotype showed up just a few times. The rearrangement uses TRBV20-1 and TRBJ2-1, with a weak D call TRBD2 (6 bases). Germline V gives CDR1 DFQATT, CDR2 SNEGSKA (reference sequence). This CDR3 has 17 amino acids. Trimming removed 0 bases from V and 3 bases from J, with 18 bases in between. CDR3: CSARDSRRGILYNEQFF. The CDR3 nucleotides read TGCAGTGCTAGAGATTCGCGGCGGGGCATACTCTACAATGAGCAGTTCTTC.

This clonotype has just a few counts. J is TRBJ1-5 and V is TRBV6-1; D is possibly TRBD1 (5 bases). V was pared by 6 bases and J by 2 bases, with 14 bases between. Germline V gene data show CDR1 as MNHNS and CDR2 as SASEGT. CDR3 length: 15 residues. CDR3 nucleotides: TGTGCCAGCAGGGACCGCGGGGCTGGCAATCAGCCCCAGCATTTT. It specifies CASRDRGAGNQPQHF.

This clonotype was detected a few times. The V gene is TRBV3-1, the J gene TRBJ1-1, with 12 nucleotides matching TRBD1. J gave up 1 base and V 5 bases, and 11 bases lay outside the gene matches. Per germline, CDR1 LGHDT and CDR2 YNNKEL (reference sequence). The CDR3 covers 18 residues. CDR3: CASSSPGTGGMKNTEAFF. CDR3 nucleotides: TGTGCCAGCAGCTCCCCCGGGACAGGGGGCATGAAGAACACTGAAGCTTTCTTT.

In its sample, this clonotype was seen a few times. This sequence joins TRBV5-1 and TRBJ2-3; TRBD1 is a possible D gene (6 bases). CDR1 and CDR2 (germline): SGHRS, YFSETQ. The V end lost 3 bases, the J end lost 3 bases, and 14 bases lay between the germline ends. The CDR3 has 15 amino acids. CDR3 protein: CASSSGERRTDTQYF. For the CDR3, the DNA is TGCGCCAGCAGCTCAGGGGAACGGAGGACAGATACGCAGTATTTT.

The chain has TRBV9 and TRBJ1-5; a possible D gene is TRBD1 (6 bases). The germline V gene has CDR1 SGDLS and CDR2 YYNGEE. Deletions cut 4 bases from V and 0 bases from J, with 11 bases between. The CDR3 covers 15 residues. CDR3 in DNA: TGTGCCAGCAGCAAGGACAGTCTTAGCAATCAGCCCCAGCATTTT. It encodes CASSKDSLSNQPQHF. Full variable domain (remainder filled in from reference TRBV9 and TRBJ1-5): DSGVTQTPKHLITATGQRVTLRCSPRSGDLSVYWYQQSLDQGLQFLIQYYNGEERAKGNILERFSAQQFPDLHSELNLSSLELGDSALYFCASSKDSLSNQPQHFGDGTRLSIL.

In this sample, this clonotype turned up a few times. V and J are TRBV7-2 and TRBJ2-5; D gene uncertain. Germline lookup yields CDR1 SGHTA and CDR2 FQGNSA. The CDR3 is made up of 14 amino acids. V lost 4 bases to trimming and J lost 4 bases, with 13 bases between them. CDR3 amino acids: CASSSGFLGETQYF. DNA of the CDR3: TGTGCCAGCAGCTCCGGGTTTCTAGGAGAGACCCAGTACTTC.

The table lists this clonotype with a few counts. V usage is TRBV12-3 or TRBV12-4 and J usage is TRBJ2-3; D is uncertain. V was pared by 7 bases and J by 2 bases, with 4 bases between. This CDR3 is built from 11 residues. The CDR3 region has the DNA TGTGCCAGCACGGCCACAGATACGCAGTATTTT. As protein: CASTATDTQYF.

The sample holds a few counts of this clonotype. The V gene is TRBV7-2, the J gene TRBJ2-1; tentative D call: TRBD2 (6 bases). This CDR3 is 13 amino acids long. Trimming took off 5 bases at V and 7 bases at J, with 12 bases between the two ends. Germline values: CDR1 SGHTA, CDR2 FQGNSA. CDR3: CASSRREVNEQFF. The CDR3 DNA follows: TGTGCCAGCAGCCGGAGGGAAGTTAATGAGCAGTTCTTC.